This T cell receptor beta chain derives from a study of cytomegalovirus exposure and HLA in healthy donors. Study context: There were over 350 genotyped donors. Of these, about 80% fell in the genetic ancestry cluster associated with self-reported Caucasian donors.

The PCR used 60 Vbeta and 13 Jbeta primers. Clones were sequenced by immunoSEQ multiplex PCR, and TCRdb holds only the in-frame ones, with some missing. The repertoire consists of 110,000 or so clones, with approximately 80% occurring once and the leading ten covering about 5%. This CDR3 has 16 amino acids. CDR1 is SGHVS, CDR2 FNYEAQ, per germline. Trimming took 1 base from V and 0 from J, leaving 12 bases between them. Input material: PBMCs. This TCR came from a woman in her twenties or thirties in good health and CMV-seropositive. The genes are TRBV7-6 and TRBJ1-1; D remains unclear. The DNA for the CDR3 is TGTGCCAGCAGCTTAGTGGCGGGCCTAATGAACACTGAAGCTTTCTTT. Its translation: CASSLVAGLMNTEAFF.